The 24 T cell receptor beta chains presented below share a single source sample, sequenced in a study of blood T cells in healthy people across ages (dated by TCRdb to about 2015). Library method: 5' RACE. The instrument given in TCRdb is Illumina HiSeq 2500. A second PCR of about 6 to 11 cycles was performed with a sample-barcoded 5' primer and a J-beta primer mix. TCRdb applied fastp at Q25 and MiXCR to the public reads, then kept only in-frame beta chains. For every CDR3 protein sequence, its rows merge into one entry that carries the most common genes and DNA. The sample includes roughly 1.5 million distinct CDR3 sequences, with approximately 43% observed a single time. The biggest ten clones account for around 4% of the sample. The sample consisted of blood. Receptors originate from a woman under 30 in good health.

The J gene is TRBJ2-3, the V gene TRBV7-2; 14 nucleotides match TRBD2. V lost 3 bases and J lost 4; bases outside the gene matches: 9. Germline loops: CDR1 SGHTA, CDR2 FQGNSA. The CDR3 loop spans 18 amino acids. The CDR3 DNA is TGTGCCAGCAGCTTCCGGCCGGGGACTAGCGGGAGCGCAGATACGCAGTATTTT. The encoded protein is CASSFRPGTSGSADTQYF.

The chain has TRBV20-1 and TRBJ2-1, with D possibly being TRBD1 or TRBD2 (6 bases each). The V end lost 6 bases, the J end lost 5 bases, and 17 bases lay between the germline ends. Germline V CDR1 and CDR2: DFQATT, SNEGSKA (reference sequence). This CDR3 is built from 14 residues. This CDR3 is CSAIRGARNNEQFF. The CDR3 DNA reads TGCAGTGCAATTAGGGGGGCTCGGAACAATGAGCAGTTCTTC.

The chain couples TRBV12-3 or TRBV12-4 to TRBJ1-4; 7 bases map to TRBD1. J lost 8 bases, V lost 3 bases, and 3 bases had no gene match. The CDR3 extends over 13 amino acids. CDR3 loop: CASSFSDREKLFF. CDR3 coding DNA: TGTGCCAGCAGTTTCTCGGACAGGGAAAAACTGTTTTTT.

The rearrangement links TRBV18 to TRBJ1-2, with 7 nucleotides matching TRBD1. This CDR3 is 15 amino acids long. Trimming cost V 3 bases and J 5 bases; bases outside gene matches: 9. The germline gives CDR1 KGHSH, CDR2 LQKENI. For the CDR3, the DNA is TGTGCCAGCTCACCTCGACAGGGAGGTGGATATGGCTACACCTTC. Encoded protein: CASSPRQGGGYGYTF.

The chain couples TRBV29-1 to TRBJ2-1; 7 bases map to TRBD2. Unmatched junction bases numbered 5, after V lost 7 bases and J lost 5 bases. Germline V gives CDR1 SQVTM, CDR2 ANQGSEA. The CDR3 has 12 amino acids. The CDR3 DNA sequence: TGCAGCGGAGGAGGGACTAACAATGAGCAGTTCTTC. This translates into CSGGGTNNEQFF.

In the case of this clonotype: Given a much more abundant clone one base away, this may be a read error. This chain joins TRBV4-2 and TRBJ2-3; 10 nucleotides agree with TRBD2. The germline V gene encodes CDR1 LGHNA and CDR2 YNFKEQ. The CDR3 contains 15 residues. CDR3 in DNA: TGTGCCAGCAGCCAACTAGCGGGAGCATCAGATACGCGGTATTTT. Its translation: CASSQLAGASDTRYF.

In its sample, this clonotype was seen a few times. The chain links TRBV9 to TRBJ2-5; 8 bases map to TRBD2. The CDR3 has 16 residues. Per germline, CDR1 SGDLS and CDR2 YYNGEE. Trimming took 0 bases from V and 11 from J; bases not matched to a gene: 15. CDR3 DNA: TGTGCCAGCAGCGTAGTCGCCGGGGGGGTCTACAATGAGCAGTACTTC. Translation gives CASSVVAGGVYNEQYF.

This clonotype appeared a few times. The chain combines TRBV5-1 with TRBJ1-1, with D possibly being TRBD1 (5 bases). The CDR3 covers 18 residues. CDR1 is SGHRS and CDR2 is YFSETQ in the germline V gene. Trimming took off 0 bases at V and 1 base at J, with 19 bases between the two ends. The CDR3 nucleotides are TGCGCCAGCAGCTTGGAGGTACTCGGGGCGGCTTGGAACACTGAAGCTTTCTTT. Translated, it gives CASSLEVLGAAWNTEAFF.

This clonotype has a handful of counts. The chain carries TRBV20-1 and TRBJ1-6; the D is unclear. CDR1 is DFQATT, CDR2 SNEGSKA, per germline (reference sequence). The CDR3 consists of 14 residues. V was shortened by 4 bases and J by 6 bases, with 13 bases between the two germline ends. Written as DNA, the CDR3 is TGCAGTGCTACAACGGGTCCTTCTAATTCACCCCTCCACTTT. Translating it yields CSATTGPSNSPLHF.

Note on this clonotype: One junction end disagrees with the germline gene, perhaps due to a read error. V is TRBV5-1 and J is TRBJ2-4; D unresolved. TRBJ2-7 matches the DNA end more closely, so the J call is doubtful. Looked up from germline, CDR1 is SGHRS and CDR2 is YFSETQ. The CDR3 has 14 residues. This CDR3 is CAGSAPDQSNEQYF. The CDR3 DNA reads TGCGCCGGCAGCGCCCCAGATCAGAGCAACGAGCAGTACTTC.

The rearrangement joins TRBV10-3 to TRBJ2-5, with 10 bases identical to TRBD2. The CDR3 totals 16 residues. V dropped 2 bases and J dropped 5; count of bases not matched to a gene: 8. Per the germline V gene, CDR1 is ENHRY and CDR2 is SYGVKD. This CDR3 reads CAISERSGRSRETQYF. CDR3 DNA sequence: TGTGCCATCAGTGAGCGTAGCGGGAGGTCCCGGGAGACCCAGTACTTC.

The chain links TRBV28 to TRBJ1-2; D is perhaps TRBD1 (6 bases). The CDR3 loop spans 13 amino acids. Germline loops: CDR1 MDHEN, CDR2 SYDVKM. V gave up 2 bases and J gave up 6 bases, with 10 bases separating them. For the CDR3, the DNA is TGTGCCAGCAGTTTAAGGGGGATTCATGGCTACACCTTC. It encodes CASSLRGIHGYTF.

CDR3 in amino acids: CASSYSLQGYEQYF. CDR3 in DNA: TGTGCCAGCAGTTACTCGTTACAGGGCTACGAGCAGTACTTC. The chain is built from TRBV6-5 and TRBJ2-7, with a weak D call TRBD1 (6 bases). V was trimmed by 0 bases and J by 3 bases, leaving 9 bases between them. The CDR3 has 14 residues. Germline V gene lookup returns CDR1 MNHEY and CDR2 SVGAGI.

The CDR3 here is CASSGGAGSMYEQFF. CDR3 nucleotides: TGTGCCAGCAGCGGGGGGGCAGGGTCCATGTATGAGCAGTTCTTC. The chain links TRBV9 to TRBJ2-1, with D perhaps given as TRBD1 or TRBD2 (6 bases each). Germline values: CDR1 SGDLS, CDR2 YYNGEE. The CDR3 extends over 15 amino acids. V was pared by 3 bases and J by 8 bases, with 18 bases between.

The chain joins TRBV20-1 to TRBJ2-3; the D is unclear. There are 14 residues in the CDR3. Trimming removed 0 bases from V and 1 base from J, with 8 bases in between. Germline assignment: CDR1 DFQATT and CDR2 SNEGSKA (reference sequence). CDR3 nucleotide sequence: TGCAGTGCTAGAGAGAGTTGGGGCACAGATACGCAGTATTTT. This sequence encodes CSARESWGTDTQYF.

With respect to this clonotype: Compared with germline, one end of the junction differs, possibly owing to a read error. The CDR3 here is CAGSSGNTQYF. The CDR3 coding sequence is TGTGCCGGCAGCTCAGGGAATACGCAGTATTTT. J is TRBJ2-3 and V is TRBV7-2; D is perhaps TRBD1 (5 bases). Germline V gene lookup returns CDR1 SGHTA and CDR2 FQGNSA. This CDR3 contains 11 residues.

This clonotype was observed at least ten times. The gene calls are TRBV25-1 and TRBJ2-4, with TRBD1 identical over 8 bases. Germline V gene lookup returns CDR1 MGHDK and CDR2 SYGVNS. After removal of 4 bases from V and 2 bases from J, the junction contained 16 bases not matched to a gene. This CDR3 has 19 residues. CDR3 in amino acids: CASSVLTGDALPTKNIQYF. CDR3 in DNA: TGTGCCAGCAGTGTTTTGACAGGGGATGCCCTTCCGACCAAAAACATTCAGTACTTC.

The chain links TRBV20-1 to TRBJ2-4; no definite D call. The DNA end lines up better with TRBJ2-7; the J call may be wrong. In germline, CDR1 is DFQATT, CDR2 SNEGSKA (reference sequence). CDR3 length: 13 amino acids. As DNA, the CDR3 is TGCAGTGCTGTCCCGGTAAGCTCCTACGAGCAGTACTTC. This translates into CSAVPVSSYEQYF.

This chain connects TRBV7-9 to TRBJ2-3; TRBD2 matches at 7 bases. CDR3 length: 14 amino acids. The germline V gene has CDR1 SEHNR and CDR2 FQNEAQ (reference sequence). This chain's CDR3 is CASGAVRGTDTQYF. CDR3 sequence (DNA): TGTGCAAGCGGGGCGGTGAGGGGCACAGATACGCAGTATTTT.

This clonotype has just a few counts. The rearrangement links TRBV9 to TRBJ1-1; 7 bases line up with TRBD1. Germline CDR1 and CDR2: SGDLS and YYNGEE. Trimming took 5 bases from V and 1 from J; bases not matched to a gene: 5. This CDR3 has 14 amino acids. The CDR3 sequence is CASSPGQKNTEAFF. CDR3 sequence (DNA): TGTGCCAGCAGTCCGGGACAGAAGAACACTGAAGCTTTCTTT.

This sequence joins TRBV27 and TRBJ1-2; 7 bases are a match to TRBD1. Germline V gives CDR1 MNHEY, CDR2 SMNVEV (reference sequence). This CDR3 has 16 amino acids. The V gene end was trimmed by 6 bases and the J gene end by 7 bases; junction bases not matched to a gene: 17. CDR3 bases: TGTGCCAGCAGCCCCCGCGACAGGGCCAACTCCCGTGGCTACACCTTC. Its translation: CASSPRDRANSRGYTF.

J is TRBJ2-2 and V is TRBV20-1; D unclear. CDR1 is DFQATT and CDR2 is SNEGSKA in the germline V gene (reference sequence). V lost 6 bases to trimming and J lost 0 bases, with 5 bases between them. This CDR3 contains 12 residues. The CDR3 sequence is CSAVANTGELFF. Written as DNA, the CDR3 is TGCAGTGCGGTAGCGAACACCGGGGAGCTGTTTTTT.

This clonotype was observed many times. The rearrangement uses TRBV7-9 and TRBJ2-3, with no clear D. Looked up from germline, CDR1 is SEHNR and CDR2 is FQNEAQ (reference sequence). The CDR3 runs to 11 residues. V shed 5 bases and J shed 4 bases, with 4 bases lying between them. CDR3 protein: CASSLPDTQYF. CDR3 bases: TGTGCCAGCAGCCTTCCAGATACGCAGTATTTT.

The J gene is TRBJ1-6, the V gene TRBV11-2, with TRBD1 matching 7 bases. There are 18 residues in the CDR3. V lost 2 bases, J lost 4 bases, and 11 bases stayed unmatched. Germline assignment: CDR1 SGHAT and CDR2 FQNNGV. The chain's CDR3 is CASSLFPQGMGYNSPLHF. The CDR3 nucleotides read TGTGCCAGCAGCTTATTCCCACAGGGGATGGGTTATAATTCACCCCTCCACTTT.